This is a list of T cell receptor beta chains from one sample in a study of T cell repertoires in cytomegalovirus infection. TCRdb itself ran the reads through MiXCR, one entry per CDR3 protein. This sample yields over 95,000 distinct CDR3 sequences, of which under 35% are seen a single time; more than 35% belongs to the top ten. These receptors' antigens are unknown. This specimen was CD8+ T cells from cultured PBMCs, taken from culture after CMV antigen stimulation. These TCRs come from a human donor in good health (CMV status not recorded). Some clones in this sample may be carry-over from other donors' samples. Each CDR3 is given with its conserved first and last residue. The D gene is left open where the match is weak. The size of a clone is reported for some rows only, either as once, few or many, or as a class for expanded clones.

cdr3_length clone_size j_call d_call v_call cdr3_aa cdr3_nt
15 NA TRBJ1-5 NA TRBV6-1 CASILLQGGNQPQHF TGTGCCAGCATCCTCTTACAGGGTGGGAATCAGCCCCAGCATTTT
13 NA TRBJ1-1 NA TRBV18 CASSTGGAPEAFF TGTGCCAGCTCAACGGGGGGGGCCCCTGAAGCTTTCTTT
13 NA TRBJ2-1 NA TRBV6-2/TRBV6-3 CARCASPYNEQFF TGTGCCAGATGTGCGAGCCCCTACAATGAGCAGTTCTTC
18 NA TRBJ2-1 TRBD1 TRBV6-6 CATSEVGGGTGPFKEQFF TGTGCCACCAGCGAAGTTGGTGGTGGGACAGGGCCCTTTAAGGAGCAGTTCTTC
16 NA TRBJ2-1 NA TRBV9 CASSVGWGETYNEQFF TGTGCCAGCAGCGTAGGGTGGGGGGAGACCTACAATGAGCAGTTCTTC
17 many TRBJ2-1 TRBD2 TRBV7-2 CASSLDPSGGVYNEQFF TGTGCCAGCAGCTTAGATCCTAGCGGGGGGGTTTACAATGAGCAGTTCTTC
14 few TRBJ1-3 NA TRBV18 CASSPGTPGNTIYF TGTGCCAGCTCACCCGGGACACCTGGAAACACCATATATTTT
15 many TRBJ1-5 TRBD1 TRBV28 CASSVAGTGNQPQHF TGTGCCAGCAGTGTTGCCGGGACAGGCAATCAGCCCCAGCATTTT
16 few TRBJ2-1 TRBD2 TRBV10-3 CAISDKLAGGHNEQFF TGTGCCATCAGTGATAAACTAGCGGGGGGCCACAATGAGCAGTTCTTC
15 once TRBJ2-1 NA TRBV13 CASSPSRLGVREQFF TGTGCCAGCAGCCCAAGTCGGCTAGGGGTGCGGGAGCAGTTCTTC
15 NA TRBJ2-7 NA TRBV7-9 CASSRRNTGSYEQYF TGTGCCAGCAGCCGTCGTAACACCGGCTCCTACGAGCAGTACTTC
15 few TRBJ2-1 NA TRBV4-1 CASSQDRAVRREQFF TGCGCCAGCAGCCAAGATAGGGCCGTACGTAGGGAGCAGTTCTTC
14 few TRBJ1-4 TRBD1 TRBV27 CASSSRTGREKLFF TGTGCCAGCAGTTCGCGGACAGGGCGGGAAAAACTGTTTTTT
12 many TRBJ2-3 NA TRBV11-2 CASSLWVDTQYF TGTGCCAGCAGCTTGTGGGTAGATACGCAGTATTTT
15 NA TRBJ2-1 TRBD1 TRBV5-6 CASSPLTGGHNEQFF TGTGCCAGCAGCCCACTGACAGGGGGGCACAATGAGCAGTTCTTC
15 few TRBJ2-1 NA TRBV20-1 CSAREPQSSYNEQFF TGCAGTGCTAGAGAGCCTCAGAGCTCCTACAATGAGCAGTTCTTC
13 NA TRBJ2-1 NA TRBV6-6 CASGRGFHNEQFF TGTGCCAGCGGCCGGGGCTTCCACAATGAGCAGTTCTTC
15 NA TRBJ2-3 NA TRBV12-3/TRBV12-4 CASSLAGGLTYTQYF TGTGCCAGCAGTTTAGCGGGTGGCCTCACTTATACGCAGTATTTT
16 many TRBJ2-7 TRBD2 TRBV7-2 CASSSSGGVNSYEQYF TGTGCCAGCAGCTCCAGCGGGGGGGTTAACTCCTACGAGCAGTACTTC
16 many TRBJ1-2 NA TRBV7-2 CASSVRYSDPNYGYTF TGTGCCAGCAGCGTTAGATATTCAGATCCTAACTATGGCTACACCTTC
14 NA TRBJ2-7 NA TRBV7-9 CASSLVVPPGEQYF TGTGCCAGCAGCTTAGTGGTCCCGCCCGGGGAGCAGTACTTC
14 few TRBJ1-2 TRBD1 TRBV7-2 CASSLAAGGDGYTF TGTGCCAGCAGCTTAGCCGCAGGGGGGGATGGCTACACCTTC